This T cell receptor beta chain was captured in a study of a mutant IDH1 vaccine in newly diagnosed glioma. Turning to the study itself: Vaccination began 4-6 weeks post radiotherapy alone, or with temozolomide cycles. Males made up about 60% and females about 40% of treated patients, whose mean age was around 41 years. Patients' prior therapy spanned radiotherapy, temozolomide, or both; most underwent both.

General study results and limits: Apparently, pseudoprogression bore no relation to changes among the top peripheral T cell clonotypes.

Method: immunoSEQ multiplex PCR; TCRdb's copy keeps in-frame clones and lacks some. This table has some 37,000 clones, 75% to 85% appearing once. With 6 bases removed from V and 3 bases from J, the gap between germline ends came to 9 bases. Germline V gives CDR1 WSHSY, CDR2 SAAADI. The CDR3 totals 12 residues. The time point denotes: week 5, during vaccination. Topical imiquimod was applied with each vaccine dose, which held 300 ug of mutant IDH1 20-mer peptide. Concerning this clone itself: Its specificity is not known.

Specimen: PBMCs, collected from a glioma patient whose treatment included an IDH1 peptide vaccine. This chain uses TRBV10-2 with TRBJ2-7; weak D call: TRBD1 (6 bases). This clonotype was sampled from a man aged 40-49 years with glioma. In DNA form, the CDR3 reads TGCGCCAGCAGCGTACAGGGCTACGAGCAGTACTTC. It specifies CASSVQGYEQYF.